This T cell receptor beta chain was recorded in a study of shared clonotypes between healthy human individuals. Study-wide results and caveats: Memory subsets had estimated richness that was generally smaller than that of naive subsets. Non-shared clonotypes displayed generation probabilities falling below those of clonotypes present in all four donors.

Study processing details: ImmunoSEQ supplied junction-only sequences lacking quality scores, so filtering was different. Only in-frame clones appear in the TCRdb table, and some are missing; sequencing was by immunoSEQ multiplex PCR. That table is the source of V, J and clone size, and D and trimming were worked out from the DNA. The sample lists some 700,000 clones, about 90% occurring once. Trimming removed 3 bases from V and 8 bases from J, with 19 bases in between. CDR1 MGHRA and CDR2 YSYEKL come from the germline V gene. The CDR3 has 16 amino acids. A note on this clone: Its specificity is not known.

The clonotype comes from a man between 18 and 29 years old in good health. Some clones in this sample may be carry-over from other donors' samples. The chain employs TRBV4-1 and TRBJ2-2; the D call may be TRBD1 or TRBD2 (5 bases each). What was sequenced was memory CD8+ T cells from PBMCs. Indicated subset: CD45RO+ cells pooled with CCR7-negative TemRA cells. The CDR3 reads CASSQSPTGLTGELFF. The CDR3 DNA follows: TGCGCCAGCAGCCAGTCCCCCACGGGGCTAACTGGGGAGCTGTTTTTT.